This T cell receptor (beta chain) was documented in a study of radiotherapy plus CTLA-4 blockade in lung cancer. Study context: Objective responses were seen in about a sixth of patients, disease control in more than 30%. Broader study findings: With interferon-beta, early dynamics of blood T cell clones were reported to best predict response.

The assay was immunoSEQ multiplex PCR, and TCRdb's table has in-frame clones only and misses some. The sample yields 75,000 to 100,000 clones, roughly 88% seen once. Patients with chemo-refractory metastatic non-small-cell lung cancer received focal radiation plus CTLA-4 blockade with ipilimumab. Germline-derived CDR1 and CDR2 are SNHLY and FYNNEI. The CDR3 sequence is 12 residues long. Trimming left V 11 bases short and J 11 bases short, with 19 bases between. Remarks on this clone: Its antigen remains unidentified.

The clonotype comes from a human donor with non-small cell lung cancer that progressed on radiotherapy plus ipilimumab. Specimen: peripheral blood, collected from a patient treated with radiotherapy plus ipilimumab. This chain links TRBV2 with TRBJ2-1, with D perhaps assigned TRBD1 or TRBD2 (5 bases each). The CDR3 DNA reads as TGTGCCGTACAATTTAGGGACCGAAAGCAGTTCTTC. Translating it yields CAVQFRDRKQFF.